The 31 T cell receptor beta chains below were found in one sample sequenced in a study of response to subunit inactivated influenza vaccine. From the RT-PCR reads, TCRdb called clonotypes with MiXCR, one entry per CDR3 protein. The table includes around 850,000 distinct CDR3 sequences, less than 20% detected once. The source material was PBMCs from blood, sampled 4 to 6 days after vaccination. These receptors were taken from a man aged 50-59 years who received an inactivated influenza vaccine.

This clonotype has only a few counts. The chain uses TRBV24-1 and TRBJ2-2; the match to TRBD1 covers 8 bases. Germline values: CDR1 KGHDR, CDR2 SFDVKD. J gave up 4 bases and V 5 bases, and 2 bases lay outside the gene matches. The CDR3 is 14 residues long. The CDR3 reads CATSAGGSTGELFF. CDR3 coding DNA: TGTGCCACCAGTGCAGGGGGCAGCACCGGGGAGCTGTTTTTT.

V gene TRBV24-1 combines with J gene TRBJ2-1; maybe TRBD1 (6 bases). Trimming removed 5 bases from V and 6 bases from J, with 22 bases in between. This CDR3 comprises 17 residues. Germline V gives CDR1 KGHDR, CDR2 SFDVKD. The CDR3 DNA is TGTGCCACCAGTGCCCCGTTTGCAGGGGATTCTACCAATGAGCAGTTCTTC. Its translation is CATSAPFAGDSTNEQFF.

The chain combines TRBV12-3 or TRBV12-4 with TRBJ2-4; 10 bases match TRBD2. The CDR3 extends over 14 amino acids. The trim removed 7 bases at V and 7 bases at J, leaving 7 bases unmatched. CDR3 in amino acids: CASKQAGGGNIQYF. The DNA of the CDR3 is TGTGCCAGCAAACAAGCGGGAGGGGGGAACATTCAGTACTTC.

This chain links TRBV25-1 with TRBJ1-2; 7 bases align to TRBD1. J lost 5 bases, V lost 5 bases, and 11 bases had no gene match. CDR1 is MGHDK and CDR2 is SYGVNS in the germline V gene. The CDR3 length is 15 residues. In nucleotides, the CDR3 is TGTGCCAGCAGTCACCCGACAGGGACCCTGTATGGCTACACCTTC. It codes for CASSHPTGTLYGYTF.

V is TRBV3-1 and J is TRBJ2-2; D perhaps matches TRBD1 (6 bases). The length of the CDR3 is 15 residues. Germline-derived CDR1 and CDR2 are LGHDT and YNNKEL (reference sequence). V was clipped by 5 bases and J by 2 bases, with 12 bases between them. DNA of the CDR3: TGTGCCAGCAGCGGCTGGGACACCAACACCGGGGAGCTGTTTTTT. It encodes CASSGWDTNTGELFF.

This chain connects TRBV7-2 to TRBJ2-2; D remains ambiguous. The CDR3 consists of 13 residues. V lost 1 base, J lost 6 bases, and 6 bases lay in between. Germline CDR1 reads SGHTA; CDR2 reads FQGNSA. In DNA form, the CDR3 reads TGTGCCAGCAGCTTAGATACAGCCGGGGAGCTGTTTTTT. Translation: CASSLDTAGELFF.

The rearrangement joins TRBV4-1 to TRBJ2-2, with 8 positions matching TRBD2. The V and J ends lost 0 bases and 1 base, in that order; junction bases with no gene match: 7. The CDR3 totals 18 residues. Germline CDR1 and CDR2: MGHRA and YSYEKL. CDR3 sequence: CASSQDFLGLENTGELFF. Written as DNA, the CDR3 is TGCGCCAGCAGCCAAGATTTCCTGGGACTAGAGAACACCGGGGAGCTGTTTTTT.

This rearrangement joins TRBV6-1 to TRBJ1-4, with D perhaps TRBD1 (6 bases). V shed 6 bases and J shed 7 bases, with 15 bases lying between them. Germline lookup yields CDR1 MNHNS and CDR2 SASEGT. The CDR3 extends over 14 amino acids. CDR3 coding DNA: TGTGCCAGCAGGAACGGACAGCTCCTTGAAAAACTGTTTTTT. The encoded protein is CASRNGQLLEKLFF.

At least ten counts were recorded for this clonotype. The genes are TRBV6-5 and TRBJ2-7, with D possibly being TRBD1 (5 bases). This CDR3 region has 16 residues. Trimming took 0 bases from V and 2 from J, leaving 14 bases between them. The germline CDR1 and CDR2 sequences are MNHEY and SVGAGI. CDR3 nucleotide sequence: TGTGCCAGCAGTTACTCGTTAAAGGGGAATGCCTACGAGCAGTACTTC. Its protein is CASSYSLKGNAYEQYF.

The genes are TRBV5-5 and TRBJ1-2, with 9 nucleotides matching TRBD1. The ends lost 2 bases at V and 2 bases at J; junction bases unmatched: 7. The CDR3 is made up of 16 amino acids. Germline CDR1 is SGHKS and CDR2 is YYEKEE (reference sequence). CDR3 loop: CASSFLTDRGNYGYTF. The CDR3 coding sequence is TGTGCCAGCAGCTTCCTAACCGACAGGGGGAACTATGGCTACACCTTC.

The chain uses TRBV14 and TRBJ2-7; D may match TRBD1 or TRBD2 (5 bases each). The CDR3 has 17 amino acids. Trimming removed 6 bases from V and 0 bases from J, with 21 bases in between. Germline values: CDR1 SGHDN, CDR2 FVKESK. The DNA of the CDR3 is TGTGCCAGCAGTCCCCGGGACCCCGAATCCGTCTCCTACGAGCAGTACTTC. It specifies CASSPRDPESVSYEQYF. The entire variable domain, with the rest obtained from reference TRBV14 and TRBJ2-7, is as follows: EAGVTQFPSHSVIEKGQTVTLRCDPISGHDNLYWYRRVMGKEIKFLLHFVKESKQDESGMPNNRFLAERTGGTYSTLKVQPAELEDSGVYFCASSPRDPESVSYEQYFGPGTRLTVT.

This clonotype was observed at least ten times. The chain couples TRBV7-2 to TRBJ2-7; D is perhaps TRBD1 (6 bases). The V gene's germline CDR1 is SGHTA and CDR2 FQGNSA. This CDR3 is 13 amino acids long. Trimming took 3 bases from V and 3 from J, leaving 9 bases between them. The chain's CDR3 is CASSFPDSYEQYF. In DNA form, the CDR3 reads TGTGCCAGCAGCTTTCCGGACAGCTACGAGCAGTACTTC.

The chain is built from TRBV12-3 or TRBV12-4 and TRBJ1-3, with no clear D. V was cut by 6 bases and J by 1 base, with 7 bases left in between. This CDR3 has 13 residues. CDR3 sequence (DNA): TGTGCCAGCAGCGGACGGTCTGGAAACACCATATATTTT. Translated: CASSGRSGNTIYF.

This chain uses TRBV7-8 with TRBJ2-7; a weak D match, TRBD1 (6 bases). This CDR3 contains 14 residues. Trimming cost V 5 bases and J 3 bases, with 14 bases left between them. The germline V gene encodes CDR1 SGHVS and CDR2 FQNEAQ. CDR3 DNA sequence: TGTGCCAGCAGCCCTCGGGACAAGATCTACGAGCAGTACTTC. Its translation is CASSPRDKIYEQYF.

V usage is TRBV28 and J usage is TRBJ2-1, with 11 bases that match TRBD2. In germline, CDR1 is MDHEN, CDR2 SYDVKM. This CDR3 contains 15 residues. V lost 8 bases and J lost 2; bases outside the gene matches: 5. The CDR3 loop reads CASSGLADTYNEQFF. DNA for the CDR3: TGTGCCAGCTCGGGACTAGCGGATACCTACAATGAGCAGTTCTTC.

V gene TRBV20-1 combines with J gene TRBJ2-7, with D possibly being TRBD1 (7 bases). Germline V gives CDR1 DFQATT, CDR2 SNEGSKA (reference sequence). This CDR3 contains 13 residues. CDR3 sequence reads: CSATGDRTHEQYF. DNA of the CDR3: TGCAGCGCCACGGGGGACAGAACCCACGAGCAGTACTTC.

The chain has TRBV20-1 and TRBJ1-5, with TRBD1 matching 7 bases. The trim removed 3 bases at V and 9 bases at J, leaving 5 bases unmatched. The CDR3 is 12 residues long. Germline loops: CDR1 DFQATT, CDR2 SNEGSKA (reference sequence). CDR3 in DNA: TGCAGTGCTAGGACAGGGCACGGGCCCCAGCATTTT. It specifies CSARTGHGPQHF.

This clonotype was seen a handful of times. The V and J genes are TRBV9 and TRBJ2-7; D gene ambiguous. V was trimmed by 0 bases and J by 2 bases, leaving 9 bases between them. The CDR3 is 14 residues long. The germline CDR1 and CDR2 sequences are SGDLS and YYNGEE. CDR3 sequence (DNA): TGTGCCAGCAGCGTAGGAACGTATACCTACGAGCAGTACTTC. Residues: CASSVGTYTYEQYF.

This clonotype has a handful of counts. This chain uses TRBV11-2 with TRBJ1-1; unclear D gene. This CDR3 comprises 13 residues. The V gene's germline CDR1 is SGHAT and CDR2 FQNNGV. Trimming pared 3 bases from V and 4 bases from J, leaving 9 bases between. The DNA of the CDR3 is TGTGCCAGCAGCTTGGGAGCGACCACTGAAGCTTTCTTT. Translating it yields CASSLGATTEAFF.

This sequence joins TRBV7-6 and TRBJ2-2; D is possibly TRBD1 or TRBD2 (6 bases each). With 0 bases removed from V and 6 bases from J, the gap between germline ends came to 14 bases. This CDR3 is built from 16 residues. Germline loops: CDR1 SGHVS, CDR2 FNYEAQ. The CDR3 loop is CASSLAREGEAGELFF. In DNA, the CDR3 is TGTGCCAGCAGCTTAGCGAGAGAGGGGGAGGCCGGGGAGCTGTTTTTT.

This clonotype was counted a few times. The CDR3 sequence: CASSFEGLGEQYF. The CDR3 DNA reads as TGTGCCAGCAGTTTTGAGGGGTTGGGTGAGCAGTACTTC. The chain is built from TRBV12-3 or TRBV12-4 and TRBJ2-7; perhaps D is TRBD1 or TRBD2 (5 bases each). The V end lost 3 bases, the J end lost 7 bases, and 13 bases lay between the germline ends. The CDR3 length is 13 residues.

This clonotype was detected a few times. The V call is TRBV21-1, the J call TRBJ2-1; the D call TRBD1 from the table was never checked on the DNA. TRBV21-1 is reported as a pseudogene. This CDR3 spans 15 amino acids. The CDR3 reads CASSIGSPGPNEQFF. CDR3 nucleotides: TGTGCCAGCAGCATTGGGTCCCCGGGCCCCAATGAGCAGTTCTTC.

This sequence joins TRBV19 and TRBJ2-6, with D maybe TRBD2 (5 bases). With 7 bases removed from V and 0 bases from J, the gap between germline ends came to 13 bases. Germline lookup yields CDR1 LNHDA and CDR2 SQIVND (reference sequence). The CDR3 contains 16 residues. The CDR3 DNA follows: TGTGCCAGTATGGGGAGACCGCACTCTGGGGCCAACGTCCTGACTTTC. Translated: CASMGRPHSGANVLTF.

There are a few counts of this clonotype. This rearrangement joins TRBV5-1 to TRBJ2-5; D is ambiguous. Germline V gene sequence: CDR1 SGHRS, CDR2 YFSETQ. The V gene lost 5 bases and the J gene lost 0 bases, with 14 bases spanning the gap. This CDR3 has 15 residues. This CDR3 is CASRYLAGYQETQYF. The CDR3 DNA sequence: TGCGCCAGCAGGTATCTCGCCGGGTACCAAGAGACCCAGTACTTC.

This clonotype showed up just a few times. The chain recombines TRBV24-1 with TRBJ2-3, with 8 bases that match TRBD2. V gave up 4 bases and J gave up 1 base; unmatched junction bases: 6. Germline CDR1 is KGHDR and CDR2 is SFDVKD. CDR3 size: 16 residues. The CDR3: CATSEGSGGRTDTQYF. The CDR3 bases are TGTGCCACCAGTGAGGGAAGCGGGGGCCGCACAGATACGCAGTATTTT.

The chain is built from TRBV19 and TRBJ2-5, with 9 bases matching TRBD2. Germline CDR1 and CDR2: LNHDA and SQIVND (reference sequence). Unmatched junction bases numbered 5, after V lost 1 base and J lost 5 bases. This CDR3 contains 15 residues. The CDR3 DNA follows: TGTGCCAGTAGTATAGGTGTACTAGCGGGTGAGACCCAGTACTTC. It translates to CASSIGVLAGETQYF.

The chain couples TRBV11-2 to TRBJ2-7; TRBD1 matches at 7 bases. The V and J ends lost 2 bases and 0 bases, in that order; junction bases with no gene match: 4. The CDR3 is 15 residues long. The germline V gene encodes CDR1 SGHAT and CDR2 FQNNGV. CDR3 in DNA: TGTGCCAGCAGCTTATCCCGGGACAGCTCCTACGAGCAGTACTTC. Translation: CASSLSRDSSYEQYF.

The chain's CDR3 is CASSVLAGGPDTQYF. DNA of the CDR3: TGTGCCAGCAGCGTCCTAGCGGGAGGTCCAGATACGCAGTATTTT. The genes are TRBV9 and TRBJ2-3; 11 nucleotides line up with TRBD2. Trimming cost V 2 bases and J 4 bases; bases outside gene matches: 3. The CDR3 runs 15 residues. Germline lookup yields CDR1 SGDLS and CDR2 YYNGEE.

The table lists this clonotype with a few counts. In DNA, the CDR3 is TGCAGTGCTTCCCGGTGGTCCTACAATGAGCAGTTCTTC. Protein sequence: CSASRWSYNEQFF. The genes are TRBV20-1 and TRBJ2-1, with D unresolved. CDR1 is DFQATT, CDR2 SNEGSKA, per germline (reference sequence). The CDR3 runs to 13 residues. V shed 5 bases and J shed 1 base, with 9 bases lying between them.

This clonotype was seen more than once but under ten times. This chain joins TRBV20-1 and TRBJ2-5, with D perhaps being TRBD1 or TRBD2 (5 bases each). The V gene's germline CDR1 is DFQATT and CDR2 SNEGSKA (reference sequence). This CDR3 is 14 amino acids long. Between the trimmed V and J ends, which lost 3 bases and 6 bases, there was a span of 17 bases. The CDR3 spells CSARASHSGQTQYF. The DNA of the CDR3 is TGCAGTGCTAGGGCCTCCCACTCGGGGCAGACCCAGTACTTC.

Concerning this clonotype itself: Being one base from a much bigger clone, this may be a read error. The gene calls are TRBV20-1 and TRBJ2-2, with D possibly matching TRBD1 (7 bases). V lost 5 bases and J lost 6, with 19 bases in between. The V gene's germline CDR1 is DFQATT and CDR2 SNEGSKA (reference sequence). This CDR3 spans 15 amino acids. CDR3 in DNA: TGCAGTGCTCGGGAGTTGGACAGGAGTCCCGGGGAGCTGTTTTTT. It encodes CSARELDRSPGELFF.